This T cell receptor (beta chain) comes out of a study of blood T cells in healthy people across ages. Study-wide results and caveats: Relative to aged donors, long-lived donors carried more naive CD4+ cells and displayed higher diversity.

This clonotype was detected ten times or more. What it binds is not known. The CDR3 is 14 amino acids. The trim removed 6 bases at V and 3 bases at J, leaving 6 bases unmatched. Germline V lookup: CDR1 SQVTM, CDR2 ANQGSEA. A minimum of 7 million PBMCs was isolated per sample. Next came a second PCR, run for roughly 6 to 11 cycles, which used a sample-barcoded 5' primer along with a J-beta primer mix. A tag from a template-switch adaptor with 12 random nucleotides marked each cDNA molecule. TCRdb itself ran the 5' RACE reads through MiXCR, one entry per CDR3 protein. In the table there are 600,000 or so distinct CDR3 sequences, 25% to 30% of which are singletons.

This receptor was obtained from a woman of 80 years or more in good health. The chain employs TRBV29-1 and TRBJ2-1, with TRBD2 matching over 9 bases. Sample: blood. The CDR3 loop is CSVRGGGDYNEQFF. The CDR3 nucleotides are TGCAGCGTCAGGGGCGGGGGGGACTACAATGAGCAGTTCTTC.